Listed here is a single TCR beta chain. Assay used: immunoSEQ multiplex PCR; TCRdb lists only in-frame clones, some missing. The table has about 190,000 clones, around 90% seen once. CDR1 and CDR2 (germline): MNHEY, SVGAGI. The CDR3 covers 14 residues. J lost 4 bases, V lost 7 bases, and 8 bases had no gene match. This specimen comes from a study of blood T cell repertoires in COVID-19. This clonotype was obtained from a man between 50 and 59 years old with acute or convalescent COVID-19. The rearrangement joins TRBV6-5 to TRBJ1-2; TRBD1 matches at 8 bases. The sequenced sample consisted of peripheral blood. In DNA, the CDR3 is TGTGCCAGCACCGCCGGGACAGGCCCCTATGGCTACACCTTC. Its protein product is CASTAGTGPYGYTF.